The subject of this entry is one TCR beta chain. The antigen is unknown. The sample belongs to a study of T cell repertoires in cytomegalovirus infection. Study in general: Well-studied HLA-B-restricted CMV epitopes were used in the study alongside recently identified HLA-C-restricted ones. Matching HLA type, along with CMV infection, was indicated by public TCR beta signatures.

TCRdb re-derived calls from the reads in MiXCR, one entry per CDR3 protein. The sample consists of approximately 1,000,000 distinct CDR3 sequences, approximately 31% of them appearing once. Study-wide points: CMV-specific HLA-C-restricted TCR beta clonotypes dominated the ex vivo response. CMV carriers having the relevant HLA were flagged by cumulative public TCR beta family frequency.

Trimming at V came to 4 bases and at J to 8 bases, leaving 12 bases not matched to a gene. CDR1 and CDR2 from the germline V gene are MNHNS and SASEGT. This CDR3 has 15 residues. The source material was cultured CD8+ T cells from PBMCs, sampled from culture after CMV antigen stimulation. The V and J genes are TRBV6-1 and TRBJ1-2; 8 bases match TRBD1. The TCR sequence derives from a human donor in good health (CMV status not recorded). Some clones in this sample may be carry-over from other donors' samples. CDR3 residues: CASSGGDRLPEGYTF. The CDR3 bases are TGTGCCAGCAGTGGGGGGGACAGGCTACCAGAGGGCTACACCTTC.